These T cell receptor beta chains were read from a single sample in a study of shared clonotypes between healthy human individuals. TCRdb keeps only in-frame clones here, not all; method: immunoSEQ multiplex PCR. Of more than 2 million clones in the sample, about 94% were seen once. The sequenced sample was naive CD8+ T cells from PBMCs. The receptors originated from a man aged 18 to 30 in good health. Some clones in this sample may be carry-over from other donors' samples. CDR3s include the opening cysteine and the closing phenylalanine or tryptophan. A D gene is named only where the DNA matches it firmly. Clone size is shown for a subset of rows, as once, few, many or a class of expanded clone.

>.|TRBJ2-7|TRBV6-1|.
TGTGCCAGCAGTGAACGGGGCGTCGAGCAGTACTTC
CASSERGVEQYF
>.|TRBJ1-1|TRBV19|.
TGTGCCAGTAGTATCTTGAACACTGAAGCTTTCTTT
CASSILNTEAFF
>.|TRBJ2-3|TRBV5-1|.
TGCGCCAGCAGCTCCCCCGGGGGAGCGGATCTACTCACAGATACGCAGTATTTT
CASSSPGGADLLTDTQYF
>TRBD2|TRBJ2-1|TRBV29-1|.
TGCAGCGTTGCCGGACTAGCGGGACACAATGAGCAGTTCTTC
CSVAGLAGHNEQFF
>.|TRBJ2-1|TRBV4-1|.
TGCGCCAGCAGCCAAATCCTAGCCGTAATGGGTGAGCAGTTCTTC
CASSQILAVMGEQFF
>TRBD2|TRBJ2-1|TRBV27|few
TGTGCCAGCAGGCCCATAGCGGGAGCCTACAATGAGCAGTTCTTC
CASRPIAGAYNEQFF
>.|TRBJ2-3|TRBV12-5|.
TGTGCTAGTGGTTTGGACCCCGGGAGTTCCCCCACAGATACGCAGTATTTT
CASGLDPGSSPTDTQYF
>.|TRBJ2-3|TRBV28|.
TGTGCCAGCAGGGGGGACGCTAGCACAGATACGCAGTATTTT
CASRGDASTDTQYF
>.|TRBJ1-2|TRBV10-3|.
TGTGCCATCAGTGAGTCGGGAACGGCCTACTATGGCTACACCTTC
CAISESGTAYYGYTF
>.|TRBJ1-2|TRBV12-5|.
TGTGCTAGTGCCCTGGGGAGGGGACATGGCTACACCTTC
CASALGRGHGYTF
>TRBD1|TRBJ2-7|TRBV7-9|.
TGTGCCAGCAGCGCGTCCGGGACAGGGTCCTACGAGCAGTACTTC
CASSASGTGSYEQYF
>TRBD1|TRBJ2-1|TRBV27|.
TGTGCCAGCAGTAAGGGGGCAAATGAGCAGTTCTTC
CASSKGANEQFF
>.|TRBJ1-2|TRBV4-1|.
TGCGCCAGCAGCCAACCGACAGGAGCTAACTATGGCTACACCTTC
CASSQPTGANYGYTF
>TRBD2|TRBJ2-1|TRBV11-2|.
TGTGCCAGCAGCTTAGATCGCGGGAGTGGGAATGAGCAGTTCTTC
CASSLDRGSGNEQFF
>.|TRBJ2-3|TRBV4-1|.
TGCGCCAGCAGCCAAGATAGGCCCACAGATACGCAGTATTTT
CASSQDRPTDTQYF
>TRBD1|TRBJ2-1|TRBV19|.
TGTGCCAGTAGTATCGTCCGGACAGGGGTGAATGAGCAGTTCTTC
CASSIVRTGVNEQFF
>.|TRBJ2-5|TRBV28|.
TGTGCCAGCAGTTTTCCAACGGGTTACGGCAGGGCCTTCCAAGAGACCCAGTACTTC
CASSFPTGYGRAFQETQYF
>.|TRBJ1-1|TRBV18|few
TGTGCCAGCTCACCAGCAGTGAACACTGAAGCTTTCTTT
CASSPAVNTEAFF
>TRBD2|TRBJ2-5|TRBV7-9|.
TGTGCCAGCAGAGGGGAGTTTTTTGGCCGGCGACTAGCGGGAGGGCCGAACTTC
CASRGEFFGRRLAGGPNF
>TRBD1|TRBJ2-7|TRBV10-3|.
TGTGCCATCCGCATCTTCCGATTACAGGGGCTAGACGAGCAGTACTTC
CAIRIFRLQGLDEQYF
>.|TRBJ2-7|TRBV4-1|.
TGCGCCAGCAGCCAGGGGAAGGGTACTCACTACGAGCAGTACTTC
CASSQGKGTHYEQYF
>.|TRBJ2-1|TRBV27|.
TGTGCCAGCAGTGGAGGACTAAGCTCCTACAATGAGCAGTTCTTC
CASSGGLSSYNEQFF
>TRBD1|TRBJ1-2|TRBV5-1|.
TGCGCCAGCAGCCCGGACCAGGGGGGACATGGCTACACCTTC
CASSPDQGGHGYTF
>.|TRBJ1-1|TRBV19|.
TGTGCCAGTAGTATAGGGGGGCGTAGAGAAGCTTTCTTT
CASSIGGRREAFF
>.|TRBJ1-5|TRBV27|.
TGTGCCAGCAGTTTAGGGCAGGGGAATCAGCCCCAGCATTTT
CASSLGQGNQPQHF
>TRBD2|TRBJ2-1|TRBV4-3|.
TGCGCCAGCAGCCAAGATCTCGTGGCGGGAGGTGCCGATGAGCAGTTCTTC
CASSQDLVAGGADEQFF
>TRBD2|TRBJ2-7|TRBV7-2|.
TGTGCCAGCAGCCCGGGACTAGCGGGAGTCCACGAGCAGTACTTC
CASSPGLAGVHEQYF
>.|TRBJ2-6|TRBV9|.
TGTGCCAGCAGCGTAGTTCGGGCGGGACAGTCCGGCTCTGGGGCCAACGTCCTGACTTTC
CASSVVRAGQSGSGANVLTF
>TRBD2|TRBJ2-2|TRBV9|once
TGTGCCAGCAGCGCGGGACTAGCGGGAGCGGCCACCGGGGAGCTGTTTTTT
CASSAGLAGAATGELFF
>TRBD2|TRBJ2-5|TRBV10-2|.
TGCGCCAGCAGTGAATCTCCGCGGGAGGGCCTGGGGGAGACCCAGTACTTC
CASSESPREGLGETQYF
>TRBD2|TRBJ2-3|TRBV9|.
TGTGCCAGCAGCGCCCGGGGGGTGGCAGATACGCAGTATTTT
CASSARGVADTQYF
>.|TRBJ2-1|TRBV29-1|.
TGCAGCGTTGTCCGAGCGGACTACAATGAGCAGTTCTTC
CSVVRADYNEQFF
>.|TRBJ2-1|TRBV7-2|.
TGTGCCAGCAGCTTAGGGGCCTCTTCCTACAATGAGCAGTTCTTC
CASSLGASSYNEQFF
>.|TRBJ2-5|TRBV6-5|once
TGTGCCAGCAGATGGAGGGGGGGCGAGACCCAGTACTTC
CASRWRGGETQYF
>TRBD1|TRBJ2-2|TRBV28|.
TGTGCCAGCAGCATTAACAGGGGGGCGAACACCGGGGAGCTGTTTTTT
CASSINRGANTGELFF
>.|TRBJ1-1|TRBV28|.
TGTGCCAGCAGGTGGGGAGTTGAAGCTTTCTTT
CASRWGVEAFF
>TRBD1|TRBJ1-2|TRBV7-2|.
TGTGCCAGCAGCTCAGGACAGGTCTCTTATGGCTACACCTTC
CASSSGQVSYGYTF
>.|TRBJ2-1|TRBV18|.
TGTGCCAGCTCACCCGAAGGCGGACTCTCCTACAATGAGCAGTTCTTC
CASSPEGGLSYNEQFF
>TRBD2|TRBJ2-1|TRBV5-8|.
TGTGCCAGCAGCTTGGCCGGCACTAGCGGGAGAGGGCATGAGCAGTTCTTC
CASSLAGTSGRGHEQFF
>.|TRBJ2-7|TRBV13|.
TGTGCCAGCTCTGGACTCCGAAATTCCTACGAGCAGTACTTC
CASSGLRNSYEQYF
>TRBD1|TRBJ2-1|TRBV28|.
TGTGCCAGCAGTAACCGGGACAGCGATGAGCAGTTCTTC
CASSNRDSDEQFF
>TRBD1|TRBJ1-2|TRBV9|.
TGTGCCAGCAGCCTGGGACAGCAGGGCTATGGCTACACCTTC
CASSLGQQGYGYTF
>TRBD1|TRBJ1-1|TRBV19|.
TGTGCCAGTAGTAGGGGACAGGTGAACACTGAAGCTTTCTTT
CASSRGQVNTEAFF
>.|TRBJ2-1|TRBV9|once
TGTGCCAGCAGTCAACTAGTTGACAATGAGCAGTTCTTC
CASSQLVDNEQFF
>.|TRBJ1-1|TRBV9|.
TGTGCCAGCAGCGTAGTACAGGTTAACACTGAAGCTTTCTTT
CASSVVQVNTEAFF
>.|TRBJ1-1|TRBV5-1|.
TGCGCCAGCAGCTTGGTCCAGGGCGCTGAAGCTTTCTTT
CASSLVQGAEAFF
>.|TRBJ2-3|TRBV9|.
TGTGCCAGCAGCGAGGGGGGAGGACTAGTGTATGATACGCAGTATTTT
CASSEGGGLVYDTQYF
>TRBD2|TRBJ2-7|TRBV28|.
TGTGCCAGCAGTGGTCCGGGACTAGCGGGAGTAATCGTTACCGACGAGCAGTACTTC
CASSGPGLAGVIVTDEQYF
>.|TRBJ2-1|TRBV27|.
TGTGCCAGCAGTCCCCGCGTAGTCTCCTACAATGAGCAGTTCTTC
CASSPRVVSYNEQFF
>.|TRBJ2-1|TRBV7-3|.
TGTGCCAGCAGCTGGTCGACTCGATACAATGAGCAGTTCTTC
CASSWSTRYNEQFF
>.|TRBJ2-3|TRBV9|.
TGTGCCAGCAGCGTAGGTAAAGGGAGCACAGATACGCAGTATTTT
CASSVGKGSTDTQYF
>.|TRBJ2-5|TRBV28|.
TGTGCCAGCAGTTTTTCGAAGGCCTGGGGGGAGACCCAGTACTTC
CASSFSKAWGETQYF
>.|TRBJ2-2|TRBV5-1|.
TGCGCCAGCAGCTTGTATTTCTCCACCGGGGAGCTGTTTTTT
CASSLYFSTGELFF
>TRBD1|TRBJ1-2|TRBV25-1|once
TGTGCCAGCAGGATAGGGGGCAACTATGGCTACACCTTC
CASRIGGNYGYTF
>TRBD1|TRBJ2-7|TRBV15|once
TGTGCCACCAGCAGAGCTTCACAGGGGGCCCCGCAGTACTTC
CATSRASQGAPQYF
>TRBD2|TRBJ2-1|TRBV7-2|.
TGTGCCAGCAGCTTAGTCGGGAGGGGCAATGAGCAGTTCTTC
CASSLVGRGNEQFF
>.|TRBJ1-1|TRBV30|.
TGTGCCTGGAGCGAGCTTACGGGATACACTGAAGCTTTCTTT
CAWSELTGYTEAFF